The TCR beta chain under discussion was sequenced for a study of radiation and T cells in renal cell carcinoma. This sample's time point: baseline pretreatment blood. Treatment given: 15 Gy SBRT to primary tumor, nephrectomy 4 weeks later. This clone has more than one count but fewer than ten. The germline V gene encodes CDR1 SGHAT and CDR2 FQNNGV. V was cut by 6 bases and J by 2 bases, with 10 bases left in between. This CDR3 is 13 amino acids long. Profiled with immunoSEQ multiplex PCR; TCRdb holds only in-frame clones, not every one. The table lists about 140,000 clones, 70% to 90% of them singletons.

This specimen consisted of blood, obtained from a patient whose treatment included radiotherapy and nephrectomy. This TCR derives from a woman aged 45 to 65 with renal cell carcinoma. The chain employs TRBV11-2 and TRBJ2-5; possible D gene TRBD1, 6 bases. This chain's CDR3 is CASSRGQQETQYF. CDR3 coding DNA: TGTGCCAGCAGTCGAGGACAGCAAGAGACCCAGTACTTC.